This TCR beta chain is drawn from a study of human T cells and chemical hapten exposure. Study conclusions and caveats: The number of TCRs over 1 in 1000 frequency stayed unchanged after DPC. Expanded TCRs formed significantly more large CDR3 similarity clusters than controls.

Individual cDNA molecules had unique molecular identifiers attached to them by the library. Via MiXCR, TCRdb re-called the RACE reads, giving one row per CDR3 protein. The table lists around 180,000 distinct CDR3 sequences, around 30% of them singletons. As for this clonotype: Its target is unknown.

The time point was: pre-sensitization, week 0. Treatment reported: therapeutic diphenylcyclopropenone sensitization with weekly scalp DPC. CDR3 length: 14 residues. The V and J ends lost 0 bases and 4 bases respectively, with 9 bases between them. Germline loops: CDR1 SGHDT, CDR2 YYEEEE. This sequence was found in a woman aged 30 to 39 with alopecia areata. Some clones in this sample may be carry-over from other donors' samples. The sequencing used whole blood, collected in connection with sensitization to the hapten diphenylcyclopropenone (DPC). The V and J genes are TRBV5-6 and TRBJ2-3; D gene unclear. The CDR3 coding sequence is TGTGCCAGCAGCTTGGGGCCCCTCGCAGATACGCAGTATTTT. This sequence encodes CASSLGPLADTQYF.